These 5 T cell receptor beta chains were all obtained from the same sample, sequenced in a study of cytomegalovirus exposure and HLA in healthy donors. The PCR made use of 60 Vbeta and 13 Jbeta primers. Profiled with immunoSEQ multiplex PCR; TCRdb holds only in-frame clones, not every one. Of some 180,000 clones in the sample, approximately 86% were seen once. Specimen: PBMCs. These receptors all stem from a boy aged 2 to 10 in good health and CMV-seronegative.

V is TRBV7-3 and J is TRBJ2-3; D remains ambiguous. V was pared by 2 bases and J by 0 bases, with 9 bases between. The CDR3 runs 15 residues. Germline CDR1 and CDR2: SGHTA and FQGTGA. In DNA, the CDR3 is TGTGCCAGCAGCTTAGGGCCTTCTAGCACAGATACGCAGTATTTT. The encoded protein is CASSLGPSSTDTQYF.

This chain joins TRBV4-2 and TRBJ2-7, with a tentative D call TRBD2 (5 bases). Germline V gene data show CDR1 as LGHNA and CDR2 as YNFKEQ. The length of the CDR3 is 13 residues. Trimming removed 1 base at V and 3 bases at J, with 7 bases between. CDR3 residues: CASSQVRGYEQYF. CDR3 bases: TGTGCCAGCAGCCAAGTCCGGGGCTACGAGCAGTACTTC.

V and J are TRBV6-1 and TRBJ2-1, with 9 bases identical to TRBD1. V lost 8 bases to trimming and J lost 2 bases; unmatched junction nucleotides: 1. Per the germline V gene, CDR1 is MNHNS and CDR2 is SASEGT. CDR3 size: 13 residues. CDR3 loop: CASRQGAYNEQFF. The CDR3 DNA reads as TGTGCCAGCCGACAGGGGGCCTACAATGAGCAGTTCTTC.

The V and J genes are TRBV28 and TRBJ2-5; D not certain. This CDR3 has 13 residues. Germline V gene lookup returns CDR1 MDHEN and CDR2 SYDVKM. Deletions cut 3 bases from V and 2 bases from J, with 7 bases between. The CDR3 protein is CASSFRFQETQYF. CDR3 bases: TGTGCCAGCAGTTTTCGGTTTCAAGAGACCCAGTACTTC.

The chain combines TRBV5-6 with TRBJ1-6; D may be TRBD1 (6 bases). The CDR3 spans 15 residues. V was clipped by 2 bases and J by 5 bases, with 11 bases between them. CDR1 SGHDT and CDR2 YYEEEE come from the germline V gene. The CDR3 spells CASSFGGANNSPLHF. The CDR3 DNA follows: TGTGCCAGCAGCTTCGGGGGGGCTAATAATTCACCCCTCCACTTT.